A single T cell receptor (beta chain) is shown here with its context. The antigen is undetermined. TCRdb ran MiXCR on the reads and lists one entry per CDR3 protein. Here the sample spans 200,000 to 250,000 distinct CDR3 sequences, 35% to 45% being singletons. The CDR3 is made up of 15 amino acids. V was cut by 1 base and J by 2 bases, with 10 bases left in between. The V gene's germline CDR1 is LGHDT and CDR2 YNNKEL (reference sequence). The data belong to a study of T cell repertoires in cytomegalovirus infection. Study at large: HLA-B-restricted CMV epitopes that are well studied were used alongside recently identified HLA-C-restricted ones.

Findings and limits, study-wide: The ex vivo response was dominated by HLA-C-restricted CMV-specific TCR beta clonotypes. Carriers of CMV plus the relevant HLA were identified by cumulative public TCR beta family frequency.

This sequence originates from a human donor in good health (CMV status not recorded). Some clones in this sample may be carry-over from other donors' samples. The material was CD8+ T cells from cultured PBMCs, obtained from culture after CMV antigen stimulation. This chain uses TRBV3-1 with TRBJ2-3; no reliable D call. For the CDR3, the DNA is TGTGCCAGCAGCCAAGGGCAGCTCTCCACAGATACGCAGTATTTT. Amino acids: CASSQGQLSTDTQYF.